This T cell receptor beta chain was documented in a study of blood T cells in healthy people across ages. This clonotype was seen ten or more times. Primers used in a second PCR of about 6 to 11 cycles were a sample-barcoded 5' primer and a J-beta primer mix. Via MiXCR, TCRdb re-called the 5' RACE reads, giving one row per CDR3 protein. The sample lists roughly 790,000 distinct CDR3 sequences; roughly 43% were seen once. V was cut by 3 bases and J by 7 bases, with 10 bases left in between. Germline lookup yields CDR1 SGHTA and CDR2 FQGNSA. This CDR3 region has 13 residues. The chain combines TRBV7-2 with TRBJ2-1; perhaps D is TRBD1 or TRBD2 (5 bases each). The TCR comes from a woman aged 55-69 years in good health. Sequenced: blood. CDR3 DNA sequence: TGTGCCAGCAGCTTTGGGGACGAAAATGAGCAGTTCTTC. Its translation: CASSFGDENEQFF.